This note documents a single T cell receptor (beta chain) sequence. The data were taken from a study of PD-L1 blockade in urothelial cancer. The germline CDR1 and CDR2 sequences are MDHEN and SYDVKM. This CDR3 has 15 residues. The ends lost 3 bases at V and 6 bases at J; junction bases unmatched: 4. The time point: pretreatment peripheral blood. TCRdb keeps only in-frame clones here, not all; method: immunoSEQ multiplex PCR. This sample has roughly 40,000 clones, with approximately 91% found just once. V is TRBV28 and J is TRBJ2-1; TRBD2 matches 11 bases. This receptor was obtained from a donor at least 40 years old with urothelial cancer. The specimen comprised PBMCs, sampled around atezolizumab (anti-PD-L1) treatment. The CDR3 DNA sequence: TGTGCCAGCAGTTTCGCCGGGACTAGCGGCAATGAGCAGTTCTTC. It specifies CASSFAGTSGNEQFF.